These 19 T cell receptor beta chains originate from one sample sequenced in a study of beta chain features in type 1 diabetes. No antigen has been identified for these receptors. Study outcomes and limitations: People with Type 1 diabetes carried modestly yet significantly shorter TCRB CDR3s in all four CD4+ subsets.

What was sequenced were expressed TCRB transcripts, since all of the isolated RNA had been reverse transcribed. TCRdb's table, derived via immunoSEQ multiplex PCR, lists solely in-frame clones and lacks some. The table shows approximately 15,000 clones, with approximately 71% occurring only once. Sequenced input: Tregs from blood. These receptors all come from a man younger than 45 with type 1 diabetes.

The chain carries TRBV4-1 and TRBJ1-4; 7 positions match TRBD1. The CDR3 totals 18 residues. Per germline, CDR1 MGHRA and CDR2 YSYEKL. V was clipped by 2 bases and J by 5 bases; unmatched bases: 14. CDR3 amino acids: CASSQIGTALSVNEKLFF. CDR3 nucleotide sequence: TGCGCCAGCAGCCAAATCGGGACAGCCCTCTCAGTCAATGAAAAACTGTTTTTT.

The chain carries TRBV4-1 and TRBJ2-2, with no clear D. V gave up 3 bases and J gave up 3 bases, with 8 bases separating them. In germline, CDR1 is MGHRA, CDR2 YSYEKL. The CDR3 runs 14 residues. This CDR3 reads CASSQWSYTGELFF. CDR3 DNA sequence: TGCGCCAGCAGCCAGTGGAGTTACACCGGGGAGCTGTTTTTT.

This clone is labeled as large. In DNA form, the CDR3 reads TGTGCCATCAGGGGGACAGCGGACACCGGGGAGCTGTTTTTT. Translating gives CAIRGTADTGELFF. This rearrangement joins TRBV10-3 to TRBJ2-2; 7 bases line up with TRBD1. V dropped 6 bases and J dropped 3; count of bases not matched to a gene: 4. The CDR3 loop spans 14 amino acids. Looked up from germline, CDR1 is ENHRY and CDR2 is SYGVKD.

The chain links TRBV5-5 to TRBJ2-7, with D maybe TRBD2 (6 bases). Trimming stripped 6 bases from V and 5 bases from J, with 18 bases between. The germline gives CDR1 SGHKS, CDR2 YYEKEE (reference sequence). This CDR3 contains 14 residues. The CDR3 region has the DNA TGTGCCAGCAATAGAGGAGGGATGTTCCACGAGCAGTACTTC. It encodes CASNRGGMFHEQYF.

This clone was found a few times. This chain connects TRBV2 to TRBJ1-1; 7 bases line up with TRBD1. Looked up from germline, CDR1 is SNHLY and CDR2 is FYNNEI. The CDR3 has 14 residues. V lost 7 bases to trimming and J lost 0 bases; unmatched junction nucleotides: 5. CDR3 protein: CASTADRMNTEAFF. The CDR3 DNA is TGTGCCAGCACCGCGGACAGGATGAACACTGAAGCTTTCTTT.

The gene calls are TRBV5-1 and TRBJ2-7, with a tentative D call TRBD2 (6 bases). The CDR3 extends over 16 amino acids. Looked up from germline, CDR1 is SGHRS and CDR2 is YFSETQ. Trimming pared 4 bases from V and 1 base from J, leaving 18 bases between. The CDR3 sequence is CASSPWTIASSYEQYF. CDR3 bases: TGCGCCAGCAGCCCGTGGACTATCGCCTCTTCCTACGAGCAGTACTTC. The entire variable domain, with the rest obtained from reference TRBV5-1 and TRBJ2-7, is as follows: KAGVTQTPRYLIKTRGQQVTLSCSPISGHRSVSWYQQTPGQGLQFLFEYFSETQRNKGNFPGRFSGRQFSNSRSEMNVSTLELGDSALYLCASSPWTIASSYEQYFGPGTRLTVT.

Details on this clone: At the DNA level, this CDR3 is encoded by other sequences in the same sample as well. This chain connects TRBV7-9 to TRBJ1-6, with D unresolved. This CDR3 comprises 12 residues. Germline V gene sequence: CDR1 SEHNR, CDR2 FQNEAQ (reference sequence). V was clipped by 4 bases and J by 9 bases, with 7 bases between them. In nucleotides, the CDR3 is TGTGCCAGCAGCTCCCCGAGTTCACCCCTCCACTTT. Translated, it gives CASSSPSSPLHF. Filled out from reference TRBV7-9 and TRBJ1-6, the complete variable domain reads DTGVSQNPRHKITKRGQNVTFRCDPISEHNRLYWYRQTLGQGPEFLTYFQNEAQLEKSRLLSDRFSAERPKGSFSTLEIQRTEQGDSAMYLCASSSPSSPLHFGNGTRLTVT.

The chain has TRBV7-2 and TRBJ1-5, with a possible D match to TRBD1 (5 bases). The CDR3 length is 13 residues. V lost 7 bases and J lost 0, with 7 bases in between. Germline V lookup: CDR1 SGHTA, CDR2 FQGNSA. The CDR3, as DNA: TGTGCCAGCACGACAGATAGCAATCAGCCCCAGCATTTT. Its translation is CASTTDSNQPQHF.

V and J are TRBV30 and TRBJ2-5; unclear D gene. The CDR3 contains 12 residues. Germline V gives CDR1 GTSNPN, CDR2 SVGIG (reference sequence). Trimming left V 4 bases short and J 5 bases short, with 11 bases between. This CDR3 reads CAWMSGGETQYF. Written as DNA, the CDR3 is TGTGCCTGGATGTCGGGTGGGGAGACCCAGTACTTC.

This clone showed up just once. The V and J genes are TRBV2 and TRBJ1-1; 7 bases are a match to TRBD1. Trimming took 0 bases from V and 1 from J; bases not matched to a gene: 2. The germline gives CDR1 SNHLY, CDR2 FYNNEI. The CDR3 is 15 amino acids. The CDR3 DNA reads TGTGCCAGCAGTGAAGCCAACAGGGGGAACACTGAAGCTTTCTTT. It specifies CASSEANRGNTEAFF.

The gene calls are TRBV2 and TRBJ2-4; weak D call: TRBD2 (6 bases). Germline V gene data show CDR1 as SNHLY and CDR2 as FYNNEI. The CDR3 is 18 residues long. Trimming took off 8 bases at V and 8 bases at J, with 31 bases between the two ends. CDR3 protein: CASVPRERVKYVGDIQYF. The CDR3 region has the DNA TGTGCCAGCGTCCCCAGGGAGCGGGTTAAATATGTCGGAGACATTCAGTACTTC.

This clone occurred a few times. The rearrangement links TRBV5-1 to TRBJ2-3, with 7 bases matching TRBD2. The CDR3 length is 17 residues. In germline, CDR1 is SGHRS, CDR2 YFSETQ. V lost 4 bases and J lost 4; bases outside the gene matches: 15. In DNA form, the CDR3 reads TGCGCCAGCAGCCCCTGGGGTTCGGGAGGAACCGCAGATACGCAGTATTTT. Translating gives CASSPWGSGGTADTQYF. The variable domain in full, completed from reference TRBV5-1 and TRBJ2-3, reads KAGVTQTPRYLIKTRGQQVTLSCSPISGHRSVSWYQQTPGQGLQFLFEYFSETQRNKGNFPGRFSGRQFSNSRSEMNVSTLELGDSALYLCASSPWGSGGTADTQYFGPGTRLTVL.

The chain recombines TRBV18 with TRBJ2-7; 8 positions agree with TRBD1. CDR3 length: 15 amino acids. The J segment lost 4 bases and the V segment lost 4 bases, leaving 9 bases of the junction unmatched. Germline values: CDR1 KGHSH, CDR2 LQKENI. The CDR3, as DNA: TGTGCCAGCTCACTAACTACCGGGACAGGATACGAGCAGTACTTC. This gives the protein CASSLTTGTGYEQYF.

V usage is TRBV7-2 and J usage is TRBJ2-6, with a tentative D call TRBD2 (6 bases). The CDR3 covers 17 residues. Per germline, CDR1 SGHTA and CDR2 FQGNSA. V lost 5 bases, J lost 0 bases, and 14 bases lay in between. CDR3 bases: TGTGCCAGCAGCAACCGGGACTCAGGCTCTGGGGCCAACGTCCTGACTTTC. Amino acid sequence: CASSNRDSGSGANVLTF.

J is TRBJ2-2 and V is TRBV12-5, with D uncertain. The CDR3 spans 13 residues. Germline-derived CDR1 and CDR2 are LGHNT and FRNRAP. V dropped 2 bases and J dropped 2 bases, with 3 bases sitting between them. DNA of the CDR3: TGTGCTAGTGGTTTGTCAAACACCGGGGAGCTGTTTTTT. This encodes CASGLSNTGELFF.

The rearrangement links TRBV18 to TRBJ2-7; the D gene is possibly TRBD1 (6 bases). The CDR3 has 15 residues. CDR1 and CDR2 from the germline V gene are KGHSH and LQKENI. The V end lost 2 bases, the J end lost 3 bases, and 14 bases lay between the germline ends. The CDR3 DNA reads TGTGCCAGCTCACCATCGGCAGGGGATGGCTACGAGCAGTACTTC. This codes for CASSPSAGDGYEQYF.

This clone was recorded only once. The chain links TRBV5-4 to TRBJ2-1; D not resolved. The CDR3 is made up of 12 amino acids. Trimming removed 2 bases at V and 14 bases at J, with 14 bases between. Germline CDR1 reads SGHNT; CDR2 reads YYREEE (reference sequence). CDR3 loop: CASSLIGRLKFF. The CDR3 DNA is TGTGCCAGCAGCTTAATTGGCAGGTTGAAGTTCTTC.

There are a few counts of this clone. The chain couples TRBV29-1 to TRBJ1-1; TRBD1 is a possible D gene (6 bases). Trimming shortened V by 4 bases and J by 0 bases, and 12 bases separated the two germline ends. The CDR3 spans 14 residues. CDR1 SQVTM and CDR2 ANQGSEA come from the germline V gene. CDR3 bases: TGCAGCGTTGGTGACAGGTATCTGAACACTGAAGCTTTCTTT. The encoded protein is CSVGDRYLNTEAFF.

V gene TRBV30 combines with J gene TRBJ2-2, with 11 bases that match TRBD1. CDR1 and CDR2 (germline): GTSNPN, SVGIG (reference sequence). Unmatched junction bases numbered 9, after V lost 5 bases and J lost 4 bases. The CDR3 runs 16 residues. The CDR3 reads CAWLTRDRGSTGELFF. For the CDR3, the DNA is TGTGCCTGGCTCACGCGGGACAGGGGGAGCACCGGGGAGCTGTTTTTT.